This T cell receptor (beta chain) was found in a study of blood T cell repertoires in COVID-19. For the study at large: Sources were T cells, B-cell-depleted T cells, or PBMCs; the material itself was cDNA or gDNA.

Looked up from germline, CDR1 is SGHDT and CDR2 is YYEEEE. V lost 6 bases to trimming and J lost 4 bases, with 8 bases between them. The CDR3 spans 12 residues. In the original processing: By means of reference gene primer amplification, nucleated cell counts were estimated. Clones were read by immunoSEQ multiplex PCR, and TCRdb kept only the in-frame ones, dropping some. Clone size and the V and J calls come from that table; the DNA yielded D and trimming. The sample includes around 84,000 clones, over 65% seen only once; the top ten take around 5.8%. The receptor was isolated from a man over 45 with active or convalescent COVID-19. The V call is TRBV5-6, the J call TRBJ1-5, with D unclear. The material sequenced was peripheral blood. The CDR3 region has the DNA TGTGCCAGCAACGTCCAGAATCAGCCCCAGCATTTT. Translated, it gives CASNVQNQPQHF.